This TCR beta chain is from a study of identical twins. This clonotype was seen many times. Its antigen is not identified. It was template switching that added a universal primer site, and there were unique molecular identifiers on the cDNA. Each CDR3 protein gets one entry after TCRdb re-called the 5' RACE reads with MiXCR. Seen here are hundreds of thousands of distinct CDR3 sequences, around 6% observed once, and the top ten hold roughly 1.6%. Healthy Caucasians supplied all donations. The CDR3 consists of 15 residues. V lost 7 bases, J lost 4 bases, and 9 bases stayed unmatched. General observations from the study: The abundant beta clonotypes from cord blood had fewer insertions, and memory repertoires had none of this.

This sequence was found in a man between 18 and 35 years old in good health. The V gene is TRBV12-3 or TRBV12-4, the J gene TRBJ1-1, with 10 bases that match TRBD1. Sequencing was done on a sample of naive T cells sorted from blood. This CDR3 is CASTILGQGSTEAFF. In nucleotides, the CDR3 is TGTGCCAGCACTATTCTGGGACAGGGGTCCACTGAAGCTTTCTTT.